Given below is one T cell receptor (beta chain) in context. The CDR3 has 13 amino acids. The germline CDR1 and CDR2 sequences are MNHEY and SVGAGI. With V trimmed by 5 bases and J by 0 bases, 1 base remained unmatched. The repertoire was sequenced with immunoSEQ multiplex PCR; TCRdb's copy has only in-frame clones and lacks some. The table records 2 million to 2.5 million clones, just under 95% of them present only once. CD45RO negativity and positive selection for CCR7 defined naive CD8 cells, a population that excluded terminally differentiated effector memory CD45RA+ cells. The data stem from a study of shared clonotypes between healthy human individuals.

This receptor was obtained from a man aged 18 to 29 in good health. The sequenced material came from naive CD8+ T cells sorted from blood. This rearrangement joins TRBV6-5 to TRBJ2-7, with 7 bases aligning to TRBD2. For the CDR3, the DNA is TGTGCCAGCAGTACTAGCGTCTCCTACGAGCAGTACTTC. Its translation: CASSTSVSYEQYF.